This T cell receptor beta chain was captured in a study of T cell responses to AZD1222 COVID-19 vaccine (dated by TCRdb to the early 2020s). Regarding the research as a whole: Because spike-specific TCR depth and breadth did not differ between the two schedules, AZD1222 recipients who got a second dose at roughly 4 weeks were pooled with those who got a second dose at roughly 12 weeks. Trial participants were enrolled by age into subgroups of 18-55, 56-69 and 70-plus years, and 148, 28 and 57 TCR-sequenced participants, respectively, were included in these subgroups. TCR sequencing covered 230 or so trial participants: about 210 given two doses of AZD1222 and about 26 given two doses of MenACWY control vaccine.

The CDR3 contains 16 residues, cysteine and phenylalanine counted. The retained sequence is limited to the CDR3, 48 bases, with the frame set at the first base. The germline V end is reduced by 1 base and the J end by 6 bases; junction bases left unmatched: 8. CDR1 SGHTA and CDR2 FQGNSA are derived from the germline V gene. General findings and caveats noted by the study authors: Nearly half of unique spike-specific TCRs reportedly recognized epitopes outside regions mutated in the B.1.351 and B.1.1.7 variants. The 56-69-year group was small, and its depth increase did not reach significance, likely because of low power. Because no day 14 peak-response samples were available, repertoires were characterized only after the peak T cell response. Vaccine-associated CD4 TCRs spanned the whole spike protein, with dominant responses in regions 160-218 and 743-854. Conclusions about previously exposed vaccinees were limited because only six AZD1222 recipients were SARS-CoV-2 seropositive at baseline. A significant rise in spike-specific TCR breadth and depth was observed after two AZD1222 doses relative to day 0 and relative to MenACWY recipients. Participants were mostly white British, with more females than males. The authors suggested clonal diversity may have been underestimated.

This clone was seen just once. Its cognate antigen has yet to be identified. Base qualities are not at hand, and no much larger clone is one base apart. Reading the label with the study, this specimen's time point is: baseline before first vaccination. Samples from vaccinated people were obtained from the UK trials COV001 and COV002, which included a single-blind randomized controlled phase 2/3 trial of AZD1222 (ChAdOx1 nCoV-19) in healthy adults. Trial participant PBMC samples were collected at day 0 and day 28 after the second dose for TCRbeta chain sequencing. The CDR3 regions of human TCRbeta chains were subjected to immunosequencing. In the authors' own workflow: TCRs in the repertoires were compared against a reference library of SARS-CoV-2-specific TCRs that had been generated with the MIRA antigen-specificity platform. Breadth was defined as the fraction of unique TCRs that were SARS-CoV-2-associated, and depth was defined as the fraction of total T cells that were SARS-CoV-2-associated. Each spike-specific TCR was assigned to its reactive spike region and to a CD4 or CD8 class using the MIRA data. Log10-transformed breadth and depth values were compared by one-way ANOVA with Sidak's multiple comparisons tests. TCRdb re-hosts the immuneACCESS table, in-frame sequences only. Its copies lack some clones; in the studies checked, an unresolved V gene accounts for under half of them, and the cause for the rest is not known. V and J calls and clone size follow that table, whereas D and trimming were derived from the DNA. Within this sample are about 86,000 clones, with approximately 90% of them counted one time only. Over 2% of the sample rests with the top ten.

This receptor chain uses TRBV7-2 and TRBJ2-4; 8 bases in the middle match TRBD2. This sample comprised peripheral blood, obtained on day 0 of AZD1222 vaccination. The receptor's source is an adult in good health. The DNA reads TGTGCCAGCAGCTTAGGTGGGGCGGGAGGAGTAAACATTCAGTACTTC. Translated, it gives CASSLGGAGGVNIQYF. The variable domain in full, with residues beyond the CDR3 obtained from the reference TRBV7-2 and TRBJ2-4 genes, is GAGVSQSPSNKVTEKGKDVELRCDPISGHTALYWYRQSLGQGLEFLIYFQGNSAPDKSGLPSDRFSAERTGGSVSTLTIQRTQQEDSAVYLCASSLGGAGGVNIQYFGAGTRLSVL.